This TCR beta chain was captured by sequencing in a study of T-cell reconstitution after alpha-beta-depleted transplantation in children. The library targeted TCRbeta and was prepared with unique molecular identifiers. TCRdb re-analysed the PCR reads in MiXCR, keeping a single row per CDR3 protein. The sample holds almost 600,000 distinct CDR3 sequences, 25% to 30% seen once. This clonotype has just a few counts. Between the trimmed V and J ends, which lost 6 bases and 3 bases, there was a span of 10 bases. CDR1 and CDR2 (germline): SGHRS, YFSETQ. The CDR3 runs 12 residues. The chain employs TRBV5-1 and TRBJ2-7; no clear D. This sample comprised PBMCs, obtained before TCRalphabeta/CD19-depleted stem cell transplant. This clonotype was sampled from a boy younger than two with Wiskott-Aldrich syndrome, due to receive a stem cell transplant. The CDR3: CASKDDFYEQYF. The CDR3 DNA sequence: TGCGCCAGCAAGGACGACTTCTACGAGCAGTACTTC.